A single sample is the source of the 24 T cell receptor beta chains below, sequenced in a study of naive and memory T cell subsets (TCRdb year 2017). The library was built by means of UMI-ligation and nested PCR. Sequenced on an Illumina MiSeq. The beta constant-region primer was an equimolar mix of two oligonucleotides covering both TRBC1 and TRBC2. The ligated cDNA went through four rounds of PCR with nested alpha and beta constant-region primers together with the SP2 primer. TCRdb reran the public reads through fastp at Q25 and MiXCR, keeping productive beta chains. One record per CDR3 amino acid sequence lists the most common genes and DNA. The sample contains 150,000 or so distinct CDR3 sequences, 22% of them found a single time. The ten most abundant clones make up over 0.09% of the sample. These receptors have no identified antigens. Results and caveats for the whole study, not just this receptor: A few larger clonotypes were present in naive repertoires, particularly the CD8 repertoires, and these clonotypes were possibly memory cells re-expressing CD45RA.

The sequenced material came from naive CD4+ T cells from blood. The cell subset or site label, as the study defines it: naive T cells, CD45RA high CD27+. The receptors were sampled from a human donor in good health.

The V gene is TRBV5-1, the J gene TRBJ2-1; TRBD2 aligns across 8 bases. The CDR3 length is 14 residues. CDR1 and CDR2 (germline): SGHRS, YFSETQ. V trimming: 7 bases; J trimming: 6 bases; junction bases outside the gene matches: 9. This chain's CDR3 is CASARLAGGNEQFF. The CDR3 region has the DNA TGCGCCAGCGCACGCCTAGCGGGCGGCAATGAGCAGTTCTTC.

This clonotype was observed at least ten times. At one end the junction does not follow the germline gene, possibly because of a read error. This chain connects TRBV9 to TRBJ2-7, with a tentative D call TRBD2 (5 bases). CDR3 size: 15 residues. Looked up from germline, CDR1 is SGDLS and CDR2 is YYNGEE. The CDR3 region is CASSVADRVGNEQYF. The CDR3 DNA is TGTGCCAGCAGTGTAGCCGATAGGGTCGGGAACGAGCAGTACTTC.

This chain links TRBV11-1 with TRBJ1-1, with TRBD1 identical over 7 bases. Germline CDR1 reads SGHAT; CDR2 reads FQDESV (reference sequence). This CDR3 contains 13 residues. V gave up 2 bases and J gave up 11 bases; unmatched junction bases: 8. CDR3 nucleotides: TGTGCCAGCAGCTTAAACAGGGGATATGATGCTTTCTTT. It codes for CASSLNRGYDAFF.

This clonotype was detected only a few times. The chain carries TRBV7-3 and TRBJ2-5; D call uncertain. The germline V gene encodes CDR1 SGHTA and CDR2 FQGTGA. V was pared by 4 bases and J by 5 bases, with 11 bases between. There are 13 residues in the CDR3. The CDR3 loop is CASSSSGQETQYF. CDR3 DNA: TGTGCCAGCAGCTCTAGTGGTCAGGAGACCCAGTACTTC. Drawing the rest from reference TRBV7-3 and TRBJ2-5, the complete variable domain is GAGVSQTPSNKVTEKGKYVELRCDPISGHTALYWYRQSLGQGPEFLIYFQGTGAADDSGLPNDRFFAVRPEGSVSTLKIQRTERGDSAVYLCASSSSGQETQYFGPGTRLLVL.

V is TRBV19 and J is TRBJ2-1, with 14 positions matching TRBD2. Germline V gives CDR1 LNHDA, CDR2 SQIVND (reference sequence). This CDR3 region has 15 residues. V was pared by 6 bases and J by 4 bases, with 2 bases of the junction left unmatched. CDR3: CASRGLAGAYNEQFF. The CDR3 DNA reads TGTGCCAGTAGGGGACTAGCGGGAGCGTACAATGAGCAGTTCTTC. The variable domain in full, completed from reference TRBV19 and TRBJ2-1, reads DGGITQSPKYLFRKEGQNVTLSCEQNLNHDAMYWYRQDPGQGLRLIYYSQIVNDFQKGDIAEGYSVSREKKESFPLTVTSAQKNPTAFYLCASRGLAGAYNEQFFGPGTRLTVL.

This clonotype was counted ten times or more. V usage is TRBV28 and J usage is TRBJ1-4; the D gene is possibly TRBD1 (6 bases). Germline V gene sequence: CDR1 MDHEN, CDR2 SYDVKM. This CDR3 region has 16 residues. V was cut by 4 bases and J by 0 bases, with 12 bases left in between. CDR3 DNA sequence: TGTGCCAGCAGTTCACAGGGACTTGCAACTAATGAAAAACTGTTTTTT. It specifies CASSSQGLATNEKLFF.

J is TRBJ2-7 and V is TRBV6-5; the D gene is possibly TRBD2 (6 bases). Trimming took 6 bases from V and 6 from J, leaving 15 bases between them. The germline V gene has CDR1 MNHEY and CDR2 SVGAGI. The CDR3 contains 13 residues. The CDR3 reads CASRRRELSEQYF. The CDR3 region has the DNA TGTGCCAGCAGGAGGAGGGAGTTATCCGAGCAGTACTTC.

The chain has TRBV2 and TRBJ2-7; the match to TRBD1 covers 9 bases. The CDR3 totals 16 residues. The V segment lost 7 bases and the J segment 0 bases; nucleotides outside the gene matches: 10. Germline V lookup: CDR1 SNHLY, CDR2 FYNNEI. Written as DNA, the CDR3 is TGTGCCAGCACATACCACAGGGGGCCCCCCTCCTACGAGCAGTACTTC. Translated, it gives CASTYHRGPPSYEQYF.

The chain recombines TRBV27 with TRBJ2-1; TRBD2 is a possible D gene (5 bases). Trimming took off 7 bases at V and 8 bases at J, with 12 bases between the two ends. The length of the CDR3 is 12 residues. Per germline, CDR1 MNHEY and CDR2 SMNVEV (reference sequence). Here the CDR3 DNA reads TGTGCCAGCATGGCTAGCTTCCATGAGCAGTTCTTC. Protein sequence: CASMASFHEQFF.

This clonotype was seen many times. V and J are TRBV7-6 and TRBJ2-7, with unresolved D. Trimming took 1 base from V and 3 from J, leaving 10 bases between them. Germline V lookup: CDR1 SGHVS, CDR2 FNYEAQ. CDR3 length equals 14 residues. The chain's CDR3 is CASSLEPANYEQYF. The CDR3 region has the DNA TGTGCCAGCAGCTTAGAACCGGCAAACTACGAGCAGTACTTC. Looking up the rest from reference TRBV7-6 and TRBJ2-7 gives the full variable domain: GAGVSQSPRYKVTKRGQDVALRCDPISGHVSLYWYRQALGQGPEFLTYFNYEAQQDKSGLPNDRFSAERPEGSISTLTIQRTEQRDSAMYRCASSLEPANYEQYFGPGTRLTVT.

The genes are TRBV7-2 and TRBJ2-4; D is uncertain. With 1 base removed from V and 7 bases from J, the gap between germline ends came to 8 bases. The germline V gene has CDR1 SGHTA and CDR2 FQGNSA. The length of the CDR3 is 13 residues. The CDR3 DNA follows: TGTGCCAGCAGCTTAGTTTTCTACAACATTCAGTACTTC. Encoded protein: CASSLVFYNIQYF.

The gene calls are TRBV2 and TRBJ2-6; maybe TRBD1 (5 bases). This CDR3 is 14 amino acids long. The ends were cut back, 8 bases at V and 4 bases at J, with 12 bases in the middle. From germline, CDR1 is SNHLY and CDR2 FYNNEI. Here the CDR3 reads CASLGARGANVLTF. CDR3 nucleotides: TGTGCCAGCTTAGGGGCCCGAGGGGCCAACGTCCTGACTTTC.

The chain uses TRBV28 and TRBJ2-7; 7 bases are a match to TRBD1. The CDR3 has 15 residues. V shed 2 bases and J 4 bases; nucleotides not matched to a gene: 8. Per germline, CDR1 MDHEN and CDR2 SYDVKM. The CDR3 is CASSLPGTAMYEQYF. In nucleotides, the CDR3 is TGTGCCAGCAGTTTACCCGGGACAGCTATGTACGAGCAGTACTTC.

There are a few counts of this clonotype. CDR3 DNA sequence: TGTGCCAGCAGTGTACTAGGAAGAGCAGCAGATACGCAGTATTTT. Translating gives CASSVLGRAADTQYF. This chain uses TRBV6-1 with TRBJ2-3; D might be TRBD2 (5 bases). The CDR3 loop spans 15 amino acids. CDR1 MNHNS and CDR2 SASEGT come from the germline V gene. V was pared by 4 bases and J by 4 bases, with 15 bases between.

V is TRBV29-1 and J is TRBJ2-1; the match to TRBD1 covers 7 bases. This CDR3 spans 15 amino acids. V was clipped by 4 bases and J by 2 bases; unmatched bases: 8. CDR1 SQVTM and CDR2 ANQGSEA come from the germline V gene. This CDR3 is CSVALQGQPYNEQFF. Here the CDR3 DNA reads TGCAGCGTTGCCCTACAGGGGCAGCCCTACAATGAGCAGTTCTTC.

This clonotype was seen more than once but under ten times. The V and J genes are TRBV27 and TRBJ2-3; TRBD2 is a possible D gene (5 bases). Germline-derived CDR1 and CDR2 are MNHEY and SMNVEV (reference sequence). Trimming pared 6 bases from V and 3 bases from J, leaving 19 bases between. The CDR3 is 16 residues long. The CDR3 DNA is TGTGCCAGCAGCCTAGCCTCAGGACGAGTGACAGATACGCAGTATTTT. Amino acids: CASSLASGRVTDTQYF.

J is TRBJ1-1 and V is TRBV13; 10 bases map to TRBD1. With V trimmed by 5 bases and J by 5 bases, 8 bases remained unmatched. CDR3 length equals 15 residues. The germline V gene has CDR1 PRHDT and CDR2 FYEKMQ (reference sequence). CDR3 nucleotides: TGTGCCAGCAGCGACAGCCGGGACAGGGGAACTGAAGCTTTCTTT. This translates into CASSDSRDRGTEAFF.

This chain connects TRBV30 to TRBJ2-1; the match to TRBD2 covers 8 bases. The CDR3 has 14 residues. The germline CDR1 and CDR2 sequences are GTSNPN and SVGIG (reference sequence). With 3 bases clipped from V and 7 bases from J, the junction kept 8 bases outside the gene matches. The CDR3 reads CAWRPSGSSNEQFF. CDR3 nucleotides: TGTGCCTGGAGGCCCAGCGGGAGCAGTAATGAGCAGTTCTTC.

This clonotype was detected only a few times. The rearrangement joins TRBV20-1 to TRBJ2-3; D perhaps matches TRBD2 (5 bases). V gave up 0 bases and J gave up 2 bases, with 12 bases separating them. The CDR3 runs 15 residues. Germline CDR1 and CDR2: DFQATT and SNEGSKA (reference sequence). The CDR3 nucleotides are TGCAGTGCTAGAGACTCGGACTTCTACACAGATACGCAGTATTTT. Residues: CSARDSDFYTDTQYF.

This chain uses TRBV6-5 with TRBJ2-3; TRBD2 might be the D (7 bases). The CDR3 runs to 16 residues. V lost 5 bases to trimming and J lost 5 bases, with 20 bases between them. Germline CDR1 is MNHEY and CDR2 is SVGAGI. The CDR3 region has the DNA TGTGCCAGCAGTACCCTAGAGGGGGGGCATAGAGATACGCAGTATTTT. This gives the protein CASSTLEGGHRDTQYF.

The chain recombines TRBV12-3 or TRBV12-4 with TRBJ1-5; TRBD1 matches at 11 bases. This CDR3 has 15 amino acids. V lost 6 bases and J lost 5; bases outside the gene matches: 6. CDR3 in amino acids: CASRGTGGRDQPQHF. CDR3 coding DNA: TGTGCCAGCAGAGGGACAGGGGGTCGGGATCAGCCCCAGCATTTT.

In this sample, this clonotype turned up a few times. The chain is built from TRBV28 and TRBJ2-5; D remains ambiguous. The CDR3 loop spans 14 amino acids. V was cut by 2 bases and J by 3 bases, with 10 bases left in between. The V gene's germline CDR1 is MDHEN and CDR2 SYDVKM. DNA of the CDR3: TGTGCCAGCAGTTTAGCATGGGTGGAAGAGACCCAGTACTTC. Residues: CASSLAWVEETQYF.

The gene calls are TRBV3-1 and TRBJ2-5; 11 nucleotides align to TRBD2. CDR1 and CDR2 (germline): LGHDT, YNNKEL (reference sequence). The length of the CDR3 is 14 residues. J gave up 8 bases and V 6 bases, and 8 bases lay outside the gene matches. The CDR3: CASRRPGTSGTQYF. The CDR3 DNA reads as TGTGCCAGCAGGCGACCCGGGACTAGCGGAACCCAGTACTTC.

Details on this clonotype: The CDR3 end shows no conserved phenylalanine or tryptophan, and so a read error is likely. The CDR3 spells CASSDSTGNYGYTL. CDR3 nucleotides: TGTGCCAGCAGTGACTCGACAGGGAACTATGGCTACACCCTC. This chain uses TRBV6-4 with TRBJ1-2; 7 bases are shared with TRBD1. The CDR3 has 14 amino acids. Germline assignment: CDR1 MRHNA and CDR2 SNTAGT. With 0 bases clipped from V and 2 bases from J, the junction kept 0 bases outside the gene matches.